The 18 T cell receptor beta chains in this list originate from one sample, sequenced in a study of T cells in Graves' hyperthyroidism and ophthalmopathy. Amplification yielded TCR beta CDR3 regions, with RNA transcripts as the source. In the first-round RT-PCR of the TCR CDR3, the HTBI primer set was used. MiXCR was run by TCRdb on the multiplex PCR reads, yielding one entry per CDR3 protein. The data hold about 360,000 distinct CDR3 sequences, with less than 15% observed a single time. The specimen sequenced was blood. The receptors here all came from a woman younger than 30 with Graves' hyperthyroidism.

In this sample, this clonotype turned up many times. The rearrangement joins TRBV11-3 to TRBJ2-1; D may match TRBD1 or TRBD2 (6 bases each). Trimming removed 0 bases at V and 0 bases at J, with 15 bases between. The CDR3 covers 18 residues. Per the germline V gene, CDR1 is SGHNT and CDR2 is YENEEA. DNA for the CDR3: TGTGCCAGCAGCTTAGATCGGGGGCCTAGGGCCTCCTACAATGAGCAGTTCTTC. Its translation: CASSLDRGPRASYNEQFF.

This clonotype showed up many times. The rearrangement links TRBV6-4 to TRBJ2-2, with D tentatively TRBD2 (6 bases). With 2 bases removed from V and 4 bases from J, the gap between germline ends came to 14 bases. The CDR3 loop spans 16 amino acids. The V gene's germline CDR1 is MRHNA and CDR2 SNTAGT. DNA for the CDR3: TGTGCCAGCAGTGACACGCGGGAAGGCATCACCGGGGAGCTGTTTTTT. This sequence encodes CASSDTREGITGELFF.

J is TRBJ1-2 and V is TRBV2; D may be TRBD1 (6 bases). The V gene's germline CDR1 is SNHLY and CDR2 FYNNEI. Trimming cost V 6 bases and J 7 bases, with 18 bases left between them. CDR3 length: 14 residues. In DNA, the CDR3 is TGTGCCAGCAGCGTAACAGGGAAATCATCTGGCTACACCTTC. Residues: CASSVTGKSSGYTF.

The genes are TRBV3-1 and TRBJ2-7; TRBD1 or TRBD2 may be the D gene (7 bases each). From germline, CDR1 is LGHDT and CDR2 YNNKEL (reference sequence). The CDR3 runs to 15 residues. V dropped 7 bases and J dropped 1 base, with 17 bases sitting between them. CDR3 nucleotides: TGTGCCAGCACCGGGGGAGGGACAGCATCCTACGAGCAGTACTTC. It is translated as CASTGGGTASYEQYF.

This clonotype was picked up many times. The V call is TRBV12-3 or TRBV12-4, the J call TRBJ2-3; possible D gene TRBD2, 5 bases. The CDR3 extends over 15 amino acids. V was shortened by 7 bases and J by 1 base, with 15 bases between the two germline ends. CDR3 nucleotides: TGTGCCAGCACCCCGGACTCAACGGGCACAGATACGCAGTATTTT. Translating gives CASTPDSTGTDTQYF.

There are a few counts of this clonotype. The chain carries TRBV4-1 and TRBJ1-4; D might be TRBD1 (6 bases). The V gene's germline CDR1 is MGHRA and CDR2 YSYEKL. The CDR3 is made up of 15 amino acids. V was pared by 2 bases and J by 7 bases, with 14 bases between. The CDR3 loop is CASSQSSADSEKLFF. In nucleotides, the CDR3 is TGCGCCAGCAGCCAAAGTTCGGCGGACAGTGAAAAACTGTTTTTT.

This clonotype was seen repeatedly, ten times or more. This rearrangement joins TRBV7-9 to TRBJ2-3, with 8 bases lining up with TRBD1. The CDR3 spans 14 residues. Germline values: CDR1 SEHNR, CDR2 FQNEAQ (reference sequence). The V segment lost 4 bases and the J segment 4 bases; nucleotides outside the gene matches: 4. CDR3 nucleotide sequence: TGTGCCAGCAGCTCCGACAGGGGCCCAGATACGCAGTATTTT. It encodes CASSSDRGPDTQYF.

This clonotype was recorded at least ten times. The gene calls are TRBV28 and TRBJ2-1; D remains unclear. The CDR3 has 13 residues. The germline V and J ends were trimmed by 5 bases and 7 bases, with 12 bases remaining between them. CDR1 is MDHEN and CDR2 is SYDVKM in the germline V gene. CDR3 nucleotide sequence: TGTGCCAGCAGTGGGTTTTTAAGGAATGAGCAGTTCTTC. This sequence encodes CASSGFLRNEQFF.

This clonotype was detected only a few times. At one boundary the junction diverges from the germline segment, which might be a read error. The chain employs TRBV28 and TRBJ1-4; unclear D gene. The germline V gene encodes CDR1 MDHEN and CDR2 SYDVKM. The CDR3 spans 16 residues. The DNA of the CDR3 is TGTGCCAGCAGAGGAAGTGAACGGGCAACTAATGAAAAACTGTCTTTT. Translating it yields CASRGSERATNEKLSF. Drawing the rest from reference TRBV28 and TRBJ1-4, the complete variable domain is DVKVTQSSRYLVKRTGEKVFLECVQDMDHENMFWYRQDPGLGLRLIYFSYDVKMKEKGDIPEGYSVSREKKERFSLILESASTNQTSMYLCASRGSERATNEKLSFGSGTQLSVL.

J is TRBJ2-1 and V is TRBV27; D perhaps matches TRBD1 (5 bases). CDR3 length: 14 residues. The germline gives CDR1 MNHEY, CDR2 SMNVEV (reference sequence). V gave up 2 bases and J gave up 7 bases, with 12 bases separating them. CDR3 sequence: CASSLGALGNEQFF. Written as DNA, the CDR3 is TGTGCCAGCAGTTTAGGGGCGTTGGGGAATGAGCAGTTCTTC.

A few counts support this clonotype. This rearrangement joins TRBV20-1 to TRBJ2-3, with unresolved D. This CDR3 has 10 amino acids. V was clipped by 6 bases and J by 5 bases, with 6 bases between them. From germline, CDR1 is DFQATT and CDR2 SNEGSKA (reference sequence). The DNA of the CDR3 is TGCAGTGCCTTCGGAGATACGCAGTATTTT. Translation gives CSAFGDTQYF.

This clonotype was observed at least ten times. The J gene is TRBJ2-7, the V gene TRBV5-1; TRBD1 aligns across 8 bases. The CDR3 contains 15 residues. The trim removed 5 bases at V and 2 bases at J, leaving 9 bases unmatched. The germline gives CDR1 SGHRS, CDR2 YFSETQ. This chain's CDR3 is CASRDKGQGTYEQYF. The CDR3 DNA is TGCGCCAGCAGAGATAAAGGACAGGGAACCTACGAGCAGTACTTC.

For this clonotype: A single base separates this from a much larger clone, so it may be a read error. The conserved closing phenylalanine or tryptophan is absent in this CDR3, likely reflecting a read error. V usage is TRBV3-1 and J usage is TRBJ2-7; tentatively, D is TRBD2 (6 bases). The CDR3 has 18 residues. Looked up from germline, CDR1 is LGHDT and CDR2 is YNNKEL (reference sequence). Trimming took 0 bases from V and 0 from J, leaving 18 bases between them. CDR3 sequence reads: CASSQDLWGRGDSYEQYL. The CDR3 DNA reads TGTGCCAGCAGCCAAGATCTTTGGGGACGCGGGGACTCCTACGAGCAGTACCTC.

A note on this clonotype: A much larger clone lies a single base off, so this may be a read error. The chain links TRBV12-3 or TRBV12-4 to TRBJ1-3; 8 nucleotides align to TRBD1. Losses at the gene ends were 4 bases for V and 0 bases for J; bases not matched to a gene: 8. The CDR3 runs 17 residues. The chain's CDR3 is CASSSGGQAVSGNTIYF. CDR3 DNA sequence: TGTGCCAGCAGTTCCGGGGGACAGGCGGTCTCTGGAAACACCATATATTTT.

The chain employs TRBV19 and TRBJ1-5, with 11 bases lining up with TRBD1. The CDR3 sequence is 14 residues long. V was pared by 6 bases and J by 6 bases, with 4 bases of the junction left unmatched. Looked up from germline, CDR1 is LNHDA and CDR2 is SQIVND (reference sequence). The CDR3 spells CASRGQGARQPQHF. CDR3 nucleotides: TGTGCCAGTAGAGGACAGGGGGCTCGTCAGCCCCAGCATTTT.

This rearrangement joins TRBV29-1 to TRBJ1-3; D is uncertain. CDR3 length: 12 residues. Germline V gene data show CDR1 as SQVTM and CDR2 as ANQGSEA. V was shortened by 2 bases and J by 4 bases, with 6 bases between the two germline ends. The CDR3, as DNA: TGCAGCGTTGAAAACACGGGAAACACCATATATTTT. Its protein product is CSVENTGNTIYF.

This clonotype was detected ten times or more. Germline and junction disagree at one end, which may indicate a read error. The chain combines TRBV6-1 with TRBJ2-3, with 7 bases lining up with TRBD2. Germline CDR1 MNHNS, CDR2 SASEGT. The CDR3 has 15 amino acids. The CDR3 sequence: CATSSGLKLTDTQYF. The CDR3 DNA reads TGTGCCACCAGTAGCGGGCTAAAACTCACAGATACGCAGTATTTT.

In its sample, this clonotype was seen many times. The CDR3 spells CASAISGLNTDTQYF. The DNA for the CDR3 is TGTGCCAGCGCTATTTCGGGACTCAACACAGATACGCAGTATTTT. The gene calls are TRBV27 and TRBJ2-3; TRBD2 is a possible D gene (6 bases). Germline CDR1 and CDR2: MNHEY and SMNVEV (reference sequence). The V end lost 8 bases, the J end lost 2 bases, and 17 bases lay between the germline ends. The CDR3 has 15 amino acids.